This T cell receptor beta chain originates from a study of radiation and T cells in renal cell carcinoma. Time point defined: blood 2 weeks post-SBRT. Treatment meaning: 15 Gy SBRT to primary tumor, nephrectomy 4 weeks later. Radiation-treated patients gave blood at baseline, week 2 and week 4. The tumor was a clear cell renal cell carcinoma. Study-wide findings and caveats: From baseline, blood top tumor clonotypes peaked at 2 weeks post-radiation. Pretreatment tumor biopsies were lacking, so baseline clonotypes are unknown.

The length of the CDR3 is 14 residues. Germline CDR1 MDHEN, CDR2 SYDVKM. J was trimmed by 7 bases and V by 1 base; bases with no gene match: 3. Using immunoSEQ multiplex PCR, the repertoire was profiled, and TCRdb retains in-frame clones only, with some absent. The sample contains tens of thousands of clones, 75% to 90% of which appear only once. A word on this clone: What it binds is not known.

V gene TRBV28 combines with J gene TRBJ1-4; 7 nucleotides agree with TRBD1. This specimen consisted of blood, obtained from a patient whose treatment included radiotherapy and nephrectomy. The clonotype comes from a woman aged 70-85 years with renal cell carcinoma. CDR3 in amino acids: CASSLSQGSEKLFF. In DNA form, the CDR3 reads TGTGCCAGCAGTTTATCACAGGGGAGTGAAAAACTGTTTTTT.